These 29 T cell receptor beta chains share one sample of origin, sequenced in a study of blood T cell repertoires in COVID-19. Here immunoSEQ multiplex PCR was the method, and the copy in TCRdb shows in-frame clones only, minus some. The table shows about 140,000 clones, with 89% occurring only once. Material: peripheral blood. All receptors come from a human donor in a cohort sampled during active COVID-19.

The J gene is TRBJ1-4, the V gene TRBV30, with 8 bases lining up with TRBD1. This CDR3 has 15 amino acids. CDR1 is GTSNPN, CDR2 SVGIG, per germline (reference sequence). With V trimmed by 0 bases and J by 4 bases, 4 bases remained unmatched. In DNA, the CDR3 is TGTGCCTGGAGTGTTGGACAGGGAGGTAATGAAAAACTGTTTTTT. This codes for CAWSVGQGGNEKLFF.

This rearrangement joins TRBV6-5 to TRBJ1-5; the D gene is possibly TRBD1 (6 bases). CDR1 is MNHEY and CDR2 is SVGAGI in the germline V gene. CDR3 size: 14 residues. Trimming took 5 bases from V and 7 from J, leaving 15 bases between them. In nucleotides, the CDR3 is TGTGCCAGCAGTATGACAGGCCCCAGCCAGCCCCAGCATTTT. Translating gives CASSMTGPSQPQHF.

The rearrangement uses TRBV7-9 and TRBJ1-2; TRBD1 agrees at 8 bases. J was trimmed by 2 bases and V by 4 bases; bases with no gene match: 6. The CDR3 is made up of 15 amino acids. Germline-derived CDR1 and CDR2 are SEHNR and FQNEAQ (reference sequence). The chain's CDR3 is CASSSAGQVNYGYTF. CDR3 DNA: TGTGCCAGCAGCTCCGCGGGACAGGTGAACTATGGCTACACCTTC.

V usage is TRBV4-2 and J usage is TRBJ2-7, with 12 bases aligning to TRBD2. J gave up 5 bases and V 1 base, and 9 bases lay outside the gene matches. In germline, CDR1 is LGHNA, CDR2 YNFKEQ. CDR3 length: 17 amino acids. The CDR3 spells CASSQGSGLAGGNEQYF. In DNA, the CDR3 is TGTGCCAGCAGCCAAGGCTCGGGGCTAGCGGGGGGGAACGAGCAGTACTTC.

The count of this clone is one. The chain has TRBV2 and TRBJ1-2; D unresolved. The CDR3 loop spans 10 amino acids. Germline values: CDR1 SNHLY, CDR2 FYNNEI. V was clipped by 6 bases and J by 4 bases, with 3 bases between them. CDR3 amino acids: CASSFYGYTF. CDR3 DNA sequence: TGTGCCAGCAGCTTCTATGGCTACACCTTC.

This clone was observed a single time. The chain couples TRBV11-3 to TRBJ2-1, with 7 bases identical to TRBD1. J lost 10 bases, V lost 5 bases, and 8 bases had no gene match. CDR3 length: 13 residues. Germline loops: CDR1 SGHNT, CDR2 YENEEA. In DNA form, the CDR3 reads TGTGCCAGCAGCCCCCTGGACAGGTCCGAGCAGTTCTTC. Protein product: CASSPLDRSEQFF. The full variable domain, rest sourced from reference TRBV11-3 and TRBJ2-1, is EAGVVQSPRYKIIEKKQPVAFWCNPISGHNTLYWYLQNLGQGPELLIRYENEEAVDDSQLPKDRFSAERLKGVDSTLKIQPAELGDSAVYLCASSPLDRSEQFFGPGTRLTVL.

CDR3 region: CASSFGEAYEQYF. DNA for the CDR3: TGTGCCAGCAGCTTCGGGGAGGCCTACGAGCAGTACTTC. The chain employs TRBV5-6 and TRBJ2-7, with D possibly matching TRBD2 (6 bases). With 2 bases removed from V and 2 bases from J, the gap between germline ends came to 8 bases. The CDR3 sequence is 13 residues long. Germline V gives CDR1 SGHDT, CDR2 YYEEEE.

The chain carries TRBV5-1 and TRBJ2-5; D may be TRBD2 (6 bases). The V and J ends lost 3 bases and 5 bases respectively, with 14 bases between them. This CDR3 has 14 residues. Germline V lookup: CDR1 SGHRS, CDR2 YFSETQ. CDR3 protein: CASSSGVGGETQYF. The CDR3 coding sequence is TGCGCCAGCAGCTCAGGAGTTGGGGGGGAGACCCAGTACTTC.

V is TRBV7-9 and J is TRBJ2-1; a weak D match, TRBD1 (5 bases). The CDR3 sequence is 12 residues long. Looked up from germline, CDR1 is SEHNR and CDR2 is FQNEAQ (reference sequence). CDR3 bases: TGTGCAAGTAGGGGCTATGGGAATGAGCAGTTCTTC. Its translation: CASRGYGNEQFF.

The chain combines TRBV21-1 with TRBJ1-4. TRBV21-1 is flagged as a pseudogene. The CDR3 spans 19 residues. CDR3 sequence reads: CASSKGLRSFYWTNEKLFF. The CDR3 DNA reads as TGTGCCAGCAGCAAAGGTTTGAGGAGTTTTTACTGGACTAATGAAAAACTGTTTTTT.

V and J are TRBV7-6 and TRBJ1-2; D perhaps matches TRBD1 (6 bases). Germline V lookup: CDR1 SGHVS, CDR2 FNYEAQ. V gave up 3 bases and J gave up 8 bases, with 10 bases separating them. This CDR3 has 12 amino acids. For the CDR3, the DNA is TGTGCCAGCAGCTTCAGGGGTTACGGCTACACCTTC. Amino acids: CASSFRGYGYTF.

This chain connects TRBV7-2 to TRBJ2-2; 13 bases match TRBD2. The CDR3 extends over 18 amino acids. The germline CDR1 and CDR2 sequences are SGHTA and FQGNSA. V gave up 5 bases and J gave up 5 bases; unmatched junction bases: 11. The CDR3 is CASSRGTSGVKRTGELFF. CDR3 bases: TGTGCCAGCAGCCGCGGGACTAGCGGGGTTAAGCGGACCGGGGAGCTGTTTTTT.

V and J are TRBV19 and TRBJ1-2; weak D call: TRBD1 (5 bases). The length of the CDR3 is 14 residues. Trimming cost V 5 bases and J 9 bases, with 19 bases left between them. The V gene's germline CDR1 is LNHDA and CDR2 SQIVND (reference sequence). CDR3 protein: CASSQMGQATRYTF. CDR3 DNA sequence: TGTGCCAGTAGTCAGATGGGGCAGGCTACCCGCTACACCTTC.

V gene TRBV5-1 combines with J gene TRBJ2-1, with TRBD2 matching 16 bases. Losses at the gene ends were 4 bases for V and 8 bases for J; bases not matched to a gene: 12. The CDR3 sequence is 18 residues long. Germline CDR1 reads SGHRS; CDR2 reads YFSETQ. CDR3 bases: TGCGCCAGCAGCAAGGGACTAGCGGGGGGGCTAGTAGTCGATGAGCAGTTCTTC. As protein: CASSKGLAGGLVVDEQFF.

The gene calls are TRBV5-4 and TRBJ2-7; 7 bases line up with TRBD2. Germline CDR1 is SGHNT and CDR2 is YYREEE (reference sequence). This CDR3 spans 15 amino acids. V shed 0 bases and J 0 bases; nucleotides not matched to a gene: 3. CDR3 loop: CASSLGRGVSYEQYF. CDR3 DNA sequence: TGTGCCAGCAGCTTGGGTCGGGGGGTCTCCTACGAGCAGTACTTC.

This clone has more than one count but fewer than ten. CDR3 loop: CASSEDGQGADNSPLHF. CDR3 DNA: TGTGCCAGCAGTGAAGACGGACAGGGGGCCGATAATTCACCCCTCCACTTT. V is TRBV6-1 and J is TRBJ1-6; 11 nucleotides agree with TRBD1. The CDR3 sequence is 17 residues long. Germline-derived CDR1 and CDR2 are MNHNS and SASEGT. V gave up 1 base and J gave up 5 bases; unmatched junction bases: 4.

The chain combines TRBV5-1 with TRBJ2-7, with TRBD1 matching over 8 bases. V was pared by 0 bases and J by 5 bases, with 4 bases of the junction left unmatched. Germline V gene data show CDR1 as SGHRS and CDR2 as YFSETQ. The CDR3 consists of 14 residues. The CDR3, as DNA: TGCGCCAGCAGCTTGGGGACAGGGTCCAACGAGCAGTACTTC. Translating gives CASSLGTGSNEQYF.

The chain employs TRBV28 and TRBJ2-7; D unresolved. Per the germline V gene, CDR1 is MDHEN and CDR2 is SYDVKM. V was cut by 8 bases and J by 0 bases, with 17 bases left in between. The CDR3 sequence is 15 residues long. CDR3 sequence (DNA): TGTGCCAGCTCGACGCCGCGACGGAGCTCCTACGAGCAGTACTTC. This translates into CASSTPRRSSYEQYF.

CDR3 sequence (DNA): TGTGCCAGCAGTTTGGAGGGGGCGAACTACACCTTC. Encoded protein: CASSLEGANYTF. The V gene is TRBV12-3 or TRBV12-4, the J gene TRBJ1-2; 7 bases are shared with TRBD1. CDR3 length: 12 amino acids. The V and J ends lost 3 bases and 10 bases, in that order; junction bases with no gene match: 5.

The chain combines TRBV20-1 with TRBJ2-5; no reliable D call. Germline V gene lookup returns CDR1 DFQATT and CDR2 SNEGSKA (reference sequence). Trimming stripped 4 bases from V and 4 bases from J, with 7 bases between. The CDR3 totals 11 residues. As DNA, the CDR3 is TGCAGTGCTAAATCGGTAGAGACCCAGTACTTC. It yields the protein CSAKSVETQYF.

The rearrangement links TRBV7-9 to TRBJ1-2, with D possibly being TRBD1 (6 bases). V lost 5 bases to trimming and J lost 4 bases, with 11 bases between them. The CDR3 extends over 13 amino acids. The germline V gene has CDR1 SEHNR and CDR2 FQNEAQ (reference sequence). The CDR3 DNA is TGTGCCAGCAGCCAGGGACATCCCTATGGCTACACCTTC. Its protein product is CASSQGHPYGYTF.

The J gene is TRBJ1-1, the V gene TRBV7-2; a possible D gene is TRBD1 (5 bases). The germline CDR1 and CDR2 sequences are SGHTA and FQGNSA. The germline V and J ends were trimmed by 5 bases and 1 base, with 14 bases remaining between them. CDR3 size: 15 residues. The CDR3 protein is CASSPLGQGNTEAFF. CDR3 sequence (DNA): TGTGCCAGCAGCCCCCTAGGGCAGGGGAACACTGAAGCTTTCTTT.

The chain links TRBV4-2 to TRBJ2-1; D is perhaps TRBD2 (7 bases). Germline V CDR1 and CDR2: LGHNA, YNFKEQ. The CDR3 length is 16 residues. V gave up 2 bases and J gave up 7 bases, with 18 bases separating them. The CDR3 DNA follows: TGTGCCAGCAGCCAACCCCTGAGGGGGGGAGGGAATGAGCAGTTCTTC. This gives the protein CASSQPLRGGGNEQFF.

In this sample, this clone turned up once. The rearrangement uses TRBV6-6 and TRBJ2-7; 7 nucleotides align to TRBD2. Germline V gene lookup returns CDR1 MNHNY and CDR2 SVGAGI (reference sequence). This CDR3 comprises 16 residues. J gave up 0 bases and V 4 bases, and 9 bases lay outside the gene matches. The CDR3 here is CASSSMDRGGSYEQYF. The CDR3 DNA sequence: TGTGCCAGCAGTTCCATGGACCGCGGGGGCTCCTACGAGCAGTACTTC.

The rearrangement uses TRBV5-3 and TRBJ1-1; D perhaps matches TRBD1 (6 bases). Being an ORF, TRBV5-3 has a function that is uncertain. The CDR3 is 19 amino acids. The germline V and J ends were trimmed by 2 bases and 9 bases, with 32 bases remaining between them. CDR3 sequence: CARSFTGKGPIKPRGQAFF. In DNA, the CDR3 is TGTGCCAGAAGCTTTACAGGGAAAGGTCCCATAAAACCCCGGGGCCAAGCTTTCTTT.

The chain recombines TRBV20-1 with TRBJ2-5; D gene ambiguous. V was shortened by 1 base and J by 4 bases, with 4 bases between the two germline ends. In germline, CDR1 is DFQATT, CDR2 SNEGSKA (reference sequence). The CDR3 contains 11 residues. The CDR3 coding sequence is TGCAGTGCTAGAGGCGCAGAGACCCAGTACTTC. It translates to CSARGAETQYF.

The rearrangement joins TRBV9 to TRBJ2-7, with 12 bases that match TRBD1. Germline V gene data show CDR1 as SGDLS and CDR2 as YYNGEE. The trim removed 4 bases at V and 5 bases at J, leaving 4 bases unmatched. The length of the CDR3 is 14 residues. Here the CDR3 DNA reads TGTGCCAGCAGCATCGGGACAGGGGGCGACGAGCAGTACTTC. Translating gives CASSIGTGGDEQYF.

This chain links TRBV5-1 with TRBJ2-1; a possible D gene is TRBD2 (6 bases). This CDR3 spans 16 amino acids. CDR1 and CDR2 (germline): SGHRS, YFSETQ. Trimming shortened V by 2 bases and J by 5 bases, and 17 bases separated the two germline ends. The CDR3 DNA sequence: TGCGCCAGCAGCTTTGGCTCCGGGACTCACCACAATGAGCAGTTCTTC. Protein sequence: CASSFGSGTHHNEQFF.

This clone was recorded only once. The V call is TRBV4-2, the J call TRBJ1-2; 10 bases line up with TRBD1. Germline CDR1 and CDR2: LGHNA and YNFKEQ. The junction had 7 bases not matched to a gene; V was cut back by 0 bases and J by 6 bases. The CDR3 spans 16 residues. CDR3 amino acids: CASSQDGTGAWNGYTF. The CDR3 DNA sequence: TGTGCCAGCAGCCAAGATGGGACAGGGGCATGGAATGGCTACACCTTC.